Given below is one TCR beta chain in context. The entry originates in a study of blood T cell repertoires in COVID-19. Turning to the study itself: Collection of acute and convalescent COVID-19 samples took place in the United States, Italy and Spain. PBMCs, B-cell-depleted T cells, or T cells provided the cDNA or gDNA that made up the material.

As processed by the authors: Amplification with reference gene primers provided the estimates of nucleated cell counts. Method: immunoSEQ multiplex PCR; TCRdb's copy keeps in-frame clones and lacks some. That table gives V, J and clone size, and the DNA gave D and trimming. The data hold 200,000 to 300,000 clones, with roughly 84% observed a single time. This CDR3 is 14 amino acids long. Looked up from germline, CDR1 is ENHRY and CDR2 is SYGVKD. The J segment lost 5 bases and the V segment lost 6 bases, leaving 6 bases of the junction unmatched. The TCR comes from a man between 35 and 55 years old who had recovered from COVID-19. What was sequenced was peripheral blood. This chain links TRBV10-3 with TRBJ2-5; 10 nucleotides agree with TRBD2. DNA of the CDR3: TGTGCCATCAGCCTAGCACTAGCGGGGGAGACCCAGTACTTC. Translated: CAISLALAGETQYF.